In its sample, the clone carrying this T cell receptor (beta chain) was seen a few times. This sample is drawn from a study of response to subunit inactivated influenza vaccine. The V segment lost 6 bases and the J segment 4 bases; nucleotides outside the gene matches: 7. The germline V gene encodes CDR1 MNHEY and CDR2 SMNVEV (reference sequence). The CDR3 contains 15 residues. TCRdb processed the RT-PCR reads anew with MiXCR; each CDR3 protein has one entry. The sample has 550,000 to 600,000 distinct CDR3 sequences; 10% to 15% are singletons. This chain uses TRBV27 with TRBJ1-3, with 9 bases aligning to TRBD1. This TCR came from a man aged 50-59 years who received an inactivated influenza vaccine. The sequencing used PBMCs from blood, collected on the day of vaccination. CDR3 in amino acids: CASRGGQGQGNTIYF. CDR3 DNA sequence: TGTGCCAGCAGGGGCGGACAGGGGCAAGGAAACACCATATATTTT.